These T cell receptor beta chains were read from a single sample in a study of T cell responses to AZD1222 COVID-19 vaccine. TCRdb keeps only in-frame clones here, not all; method: immunoSEQ multiplex PCR. Of more than 110,000 clones listed, 80% to 95% are singletons. The material was peripheral blood, obtained on day 0 of AZD1222 vaccination. These receptors were obtained from an adult in good health. CDR3s include the opening cysteine and the closing phenylalanine or tryptophan. D genes are given only for firm matches. The size field is filled for only some rows; it gives once, few, many or a size class.

>NA|TRBJ2-1|NA|TRBV7-6
TGTGCCAGCAGCTGGGGGGTTGAGCAGTTCTTC
CASSWGVEQFF
>NA|TRBJ2-7|NA|TRBV12-3/TRBV12-4
TGTGCCAGCACCCAACACGGGTACGAGCAGTACTTC
CASTQHGYEQYF
>TRBD2|TRBJ2-7|NA|TRBV3-1/TRBV3-2
TGTGCCAGCAGCCAAGGCGTAGCGGGTTCGGGCGAGCAGTACTTC
CASSQGVAGSGEQYF
>TRBD1|TRBJ1-2|NA|TRBV18
TGTGCCAGCTCACCAGGACAGGATGGCTACACCTTC
CASSPGQDGYTF
>TRBD2|TRBJ2-7|NA|TRBV9
TGTGCCAGCAGCGTAGTTGGGAGGGCCGCCTCCTACGAGCAGTACTTC
CASSVVGRAASYEQYF
>TRBD1|TRBJ2-7|once|TRBV19
TGTGCCACCAGACAGGGGGTCTACGAGCAGTACTTC
CATRQGVYEQYF
>TRBD1|TRBJ2-7|once|TRBV5-1
TGCGCCAGCAGCTGGGCAGGGGGATACGAGCAGTACTTC
CASSWAGGYEQYF
>TRBD1|TRBJ2-7|NA|TRBV7-3
TGTGCCAGCAGCTTGGGGAGTGACAGGGGCTACGAGCAGTACTTC
CASSLGSDRGYEQYF
>NA|TRBJ1-5|NA|TRBV28
TGTGCCAGCAGTTTTGTGGGGAGGGGTCAGCCCCAGCATTTT
CASSFVGRGQPQHF
>NA|TRBJ1-3|few|TRBV7-2
TGTGCCAGCACCCTCCCGGTGGGAAACACCATATATTTT
CASTLPVGNTIYF
>NA|TRBJ2-5|NA|TRBV11-2
TGTGCCAGCAGCTTAGTTTTGCTAGGGGGGCGAGAAGAGACCCAGTACTTC
CASSLVLLGGREETQYF
>TRBD2|TRBJ2-7|NA|TRBV28
TGTGCCAGCAGCCCCACGGGACTAGCGGCCTACGAGCAGTACTTC
CASSPTGLAAYEQYF
>NA|TRBJ2-4|NA|TRBV3-1/TRBV3-2
TGTGCCAGCAGCCGGCCGGGCGGAGCCAAAAACATTCAGTACTTC
CASSRPGGAKNIQYF
>NA|TRBJ2-5|NA|TRBV5-4
TGTGCCAGCAGCTTTCAGGGCCGGGAAGAGACCCAGTACTTC
CASSFQGREETQYF
>NA|TRBJ1-1|NA|TRBV18
TGTGCCAGCTCACCTTCTTTAGGGAACACTGAAGCTTTCTTT
CASSPSLGNTEAFF
>TRBD2|TRBJ2-1|NA|TRBV7-9
TGTGCCAGCAGCCCCGGGACTCTAGCGGGAGGGCCTGGGGAGCAGTTCTTC
CASSPGTLAGGPGEQFF
>NA|TRBJ1-2|NA|TRBV6-5
TGTGCCAGCAGTTCCCGGGGAGGCATCGGCTATGGCTACACCTTC
CASSSRGGIGYGYTF
>NA|TRBJ2-1|NA|TRBV2
TGTGCCAGCATGGGGGCCGGCGGGTTCTTC
CASMGAGGFF
>NA|TRBJ1-5|NA|TRBV2
TGTGCCAGCAGTGAAGGTCAACTGAAGGGCGGCCAGCCCCAGCATTTT
CASSEGQLKGGQPQHF
>TRBD1|TRBJ1-3|NA|TRBV6-2/TRBV6-3
TGTGCCAGCAGTCCGACGACAGGGACTGGAAACACCATATATTTT
CASSPTTGTGNTIYF
>NA|TRBJ1-2|NA|TRBV30
TGTGCCTGGACGTCCTTACCGCTTCAGGGCTACACCTTC
CAWTSLPLQGYTF
>NA|TRBJ1-5|NA|TRBV21-1
TGTGCCAGCAGCAAATGGACACCCAGTATGCCCCAGCATTTT
CASSKWTPSMPQHF
>NA|TRBJ1-5|NA|TRBV29-1
TGCAGCGTTGCGCCGTTCAGGGATCAGCCCCAGCATTTT
CSVAPFRDQPQHF
>TRBD2|TRBJ2-3|once|TRBV2
TGTGCCAGCAGCGCGGGACTAGCGGCAATCACAGATACGCAGTATTTT
CASSAGLAAITDTQYF
>TRBD2|TRBJ2-1|once|TRBV2
TGTGCCAGCAGTGGGCCTAGCGGGAGTAAAAATGAGCAGTTCTTC
CASSGPSGSKNEQFF
>NA|TRBJ2-2|NA|TRBV25-1
TGTGCCAGCAGTGATGGACTCCTCGGGGAGCTGTTTTTT
CASSDGLLGELFF
>NA|TRBJ2-5|NA|TRBV18
TGTGCCAGCTCTCCTAGTCGCTCCCAAGAGACCCAGTACTTC
CASSPSRSQETQYF
>NA|TRBJ2-7|NA|TRBV19
TGTGCCAGTAGTCAGGACAAGAGCTCCTACGAGCAGTACTTC
CASSQDKSSYEQYF
>TRBD1|TRBJ2-1|NA|TRBV14
TGTGCCAGCAGCCAAACCAGGGGGCCCCATGAGCAGTTCTTC
CASSQTRGPHEQFF
>NA|TRBJ1-2|NA|TRBV4-1
TGCGCCAGCAGCACAGACGACAGTACAAGTCACGGCTACACCTTC
CASSTDDSTSHGYTF
>TRBD1|TRBJ1-1|NA|TRBV12-3/TRBV12-4
TGTGCCAGCAGCCGGGACAGGGACACTGAAGCTTTCTTT
CASSRDRDTEAFF
>NA|TRBJ2-7|NA|TRBV28
TGTGCCAGCAGCGACCGACAGGTTCCTTGGCAGTACTTC
CASSDRQVPWQYF
>NA|TRBJ2-7|NA|TRBV3-1/TRBV3-2
TGTGCCAGCAGCCTACGGACTTCCTACGAGCAGTACTTC
CASSLRTSYEQYF
>NA|TRBJ1-5|NA|TRBV19
TGTGCCAGTAGAATAAACCGGGACACCCCTCAGCCCCAGCATTTT
CASRINRDTPQPQHF
>NA|TRBJ1-1|few|TRBV5-1
TGCGCCAGCTTCCGGGACACTGGGAACACTGAAGCTTTCTTT
CASFRDTGNTEAFF
>NA|TRBJ1-2|few|TRBV30
TGTGCCTGGAGTGTACCGGGGACCTATGGCTACACCTTC
CAWSVPGTYGYTF
>NA|TRBJ1-4|NA|TRBV30
TGTGCCTGCGCGAGGGTAAATGAAAAACTGTTTTTT
CACARVNEKLFF
>NA|TRBJ2-7|NA|TRBV19
TGTGCCAGTAGACTGTTCCGATTTTGCGCCTACGAGCAGTACTTC
CASRLFRFCAYEQYF
>NA|TRBJ1-1|NA|TRBV11-1
TGTGCCAGCAGGCCTACGGGGGTCACTGAAGCTTTCTTT
CASRPTGVTEAFF
>NA|TRBJ1-4|NA|TRBV5-1
TGCGCCAGCAGCTTGGGTGGCAGTTTCAATGAAAAACTGTTTTTT
CASSLGGSFNEKLFF